The clone carrying this T cell receptor (beta chain) was counted many times. The data derive from a study of metastatic and nonmetastatic thyroid tumors. About the study: Both malignant and benign thyroid patients supplied peripheral blood and tumor or nodule tissue samples, across which the repertoires of these patients were then compared.

This CDR3 spans 14 amino acids. Trimming at V came to 5 bases and at J to 2 bases, leaving 5 bases not matched to a gene. Per germline, CDR1 SGHDT and CDR2 YYEEEE. Thyroid surgery had not been preceded by any treatment in any patient. Per the authors' pipeline: What underpinned the distant-metastasis classifier for papillary thyroid cancer was the set of CDR3 differences across clinicopathological groups. TCRdb re-processed the PCR reads through MiXCR. The V and J calls and clone size come from TCRdb's table, not from the authors' own analysis. The repertoire includes 13,000 to 15,000 clones, about 23% of them detected once, and around 7.2% sits in the top ten.

The chain couples TRBV5-6 to TRBJ1-1, with 8 bases identical to TRBD1. The sample comprised tumor tissue. The receptor was isolated from a female donor with papillary thyroid cancer or a benign thyroid nodule (not recorded which). Some clones in this sample may be carry-over from other donors' samples. CDR3 sequence (DNA): TGTGCCAGCAGGGGGACAGGTTTAAACACTGAAGCTTTCTTT. Residues: CASRGTGLNTEAFF.